This T cell receptor (beta chain) stems from a study of read filtering for tumor transcriptome and immune sequencing. In the study overall: Among patients, approximately 16 were male and approximately 15 female, aged roughly 40 to 90 (mean approximately 71). Revised staging placed fewer than ten patients in R-ISS I, roughly 17 in II, 6 or 7 in III.

CDR1 is MNHNS, CDR2 SASEGT, per germline. With 8 bases removed from V and 5 bases from J, the gap between germline ends came to 15 bases. The CDR3 runs to 13 residues. This clonotype appeared once. Its antigen is not identified. A much larger clonotype is one base distant, so this may be a read error. This library used around 400 ng RNA and molecular barcoded adaptors spanning alpha/delta and beta/gamma chains. Each CDR3 protein gets one entry after TCRdb re-called the reads with MiXCR. The top ten hold about 7.7% of the sample, which has some 140,000 distinct CDR3 sequences, under 15% seen once. Study outcomes and limitations: Single-read clonotypes: about 83% of IR-seq clonotypes (around 4% of reads), about 70% of RNA-seq clonotypes (approximately 45% of reads). Compared with RNA-seq, IR-seq gave much higher clonotype depth and reliability.

The genes are TRBV6-1 and TRBJ2-5, with D perhaps TRBD1 or TRBD2 (5 bases each). The sequencing input was a population of CD138-negative cells sorted from bone marrow. The clonotype originates from a donor aged 40 or over with multiple myeloma. The CDR3 loop is CASGQGGSETQYF. The CDR3, as DNA: TGTGCCAGCGGACAAGGAGGTTCCGAGACCCAGTACTTC.